The sequence of this T cell receptor beta chain was determined in a study of OX40 agonist ivuxolimab in advanced cancers. Regarding the research as a whole: Ivuxolimab, which targeted the costimulatory receptor OX40 (CD134), was an agonistic, fully human IgG2 monoclonal antibody. The paper describes the monotherapy dose-escalation part (N of about 55 patients) of the phase I trial of ivuxolimab. Patients were allowed to have had prior anti-PD-1, anti-PD-L1 or anti-CTLA-4 therapy, and around 41% of the dose-escalation patients had previously received checkpoint inhibitors. Partial responses occurred in three dose-escalation patients, of whom one had hepatocellular carcinoma and two had cutaneous melanoma. Peripheral TCRbeta sequencing was intended to test whether TCR sequence diversity was altered and clonal T-cell expansion was caused by ivuxolimab. Intravenous ivuxolimab was administered to patients every 2 weeks at six dose levels: 0.01, 0.1, 0.3, 1.5, 3 and 10 mg/kg. In the dose-escalation cohort, around four fifths of patients were male, and the mean age was approximately 60 years, with a range of about 23 to 85. Among the approximately 54 dose-escalation patients, approximately 20 had hepatocellular carcinoma, around 15 melanoma, 9 renal cell carcinoma and 9 head and neck cancer. Points the paper makes about the study in general: In partial responders in the 0.1-3.0 mg/kg groups, normalized peripheral clonal expansion was found to be among the lowest, especially among CD8+ T cells. The antigen specificity of the peripheral T cells that underwent clonal expansion was not determined. Clonal expansion of both CD4+ and CD8+ blood T cells was observed from baseline to week 6 at doses 0.1 to 3.0 mg/kg. Low levels of normalized T-cell clonal expansion were also shown by some nonresponding patients. After ivuxolimab, CD8+ T cells had more expanded clones than CD4+ T cells on average.

CDR1 is given as MNHNS and CDR2 as SASEGT, both from the germline V gene. The cysteine opens and the phenylalanine closes a CDR3 of 14 amino acids. Only the CDR3 region is kept as DNA, spanning 42 bases read in frame from base 1. Trimmed from V: 7 bases; trimmed from J: 7 bases; junction bases lacking a gene match: 5. The trial excluded patients who had a history of autoimmune disease or who were on systemic immunosuppression. Peripheral blood for TCR sequencing was drawn from every dose cohort at baseline, at cycle 4 day 1 and at cycle 7 day 1. The samples were taken from a phase I, first-in-human, multicenter, open-label dose-escalation trial of ivuxolimab. Adults with locally advanced or metastatic head and neck squamous cell, hepatocellular, melanoma or renal cell carcinoma were enrolled in the trial. Before TCR sequencing, CD4+ and CD8+ T cells were separately sorted from peripheral blood. For sequencing of the TCRbeta CDR3 region, genomic DNA was extracted from the sorted cells. The immunoSEQ Assay was used to sequence the TCRbeta CDR3 regions. The source is immuneACCESS, and TCRdb retained only in-frame sequences with V and J called. Part of the clones is not carried over; for the studies checked, unresolved V genes explain less than half of this, and the remainder is unexplained. A total of approximately 15,000 clones appear in this sample, about 80% of them only once. Of the sample, approximately 13% falls within the top ten clones.

In its sample, this clone was seen a few times. Its antigen remains unidentified. No much larger clone is present one base from it, and per-base qualities are unavailable. The chain is encoded by TRBV6-1 joined to TRBJ2-1; 12 bases in between match TRBD2. This sequence originates from an adult with an advanced solid tumor such as melanoma, head and neck, liver or kidney cancer. The input for sequencing was CD4+ or CD8+ T cells sorted from blood, taken in a trial of the OX40 agonist ivuxolimab. This receptor has the CDR3 CASTTSGSGNEQFF. The DNA sequence reads TGTGCCAGCACGACTAGCGGGAGTGGTAATGAGCAGTTCTTC.